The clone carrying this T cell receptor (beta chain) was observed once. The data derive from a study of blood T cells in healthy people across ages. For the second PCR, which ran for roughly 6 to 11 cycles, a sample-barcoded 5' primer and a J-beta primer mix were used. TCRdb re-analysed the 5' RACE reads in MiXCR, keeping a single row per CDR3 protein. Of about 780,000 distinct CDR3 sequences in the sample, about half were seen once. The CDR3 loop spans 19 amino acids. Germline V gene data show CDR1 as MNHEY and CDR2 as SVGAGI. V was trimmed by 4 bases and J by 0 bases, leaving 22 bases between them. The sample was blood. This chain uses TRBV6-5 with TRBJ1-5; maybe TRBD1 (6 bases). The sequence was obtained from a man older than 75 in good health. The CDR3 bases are TGTGCCAGCAGTTCATTCCGGACAGATACTGCCTATAGCAATCAGCCCCAGCATTTT. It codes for CASSSFRTDTAYSNQPQHF.